The T cell receptor beta chain described here comes from a study of cytomegalovirus exposure and HLA in healthy donors. In the case of this clone: Its target is not known.

Notes on the study in general: Three chains tied to CMV proved CMV antigen-specific in vitro.

Trimming shortened V by 8 bases and J by 5 bases, and 9 bases separated the two germline ends. The CDR3 runs 10 residues. Germline V CDR1 and CDR2: SQVTM, ANQGSEA. Vbeta (60) and Jbeta (13) primers were used in the PCR. Some clones are missing from TCRdb's copy, which holds only in-frame ones; the method was immunoSEQ multiplex PCR. The sample consists of 150,000 to 200,000 clones, 60% to 80% of them appearing once. This clonotype was obtained from a man in his forties in good health and CMV-seronegative. The chain is built from TRBV29-1 and TRBJ1-1; D may be TRBD1 (6 bases). The sample was PBMCs. The CDR3 sequence: CSIQGTEAFF. In DNA, the CDR3 is TGCAGCATACAGGGAACTGAAGCTTTCTTT.